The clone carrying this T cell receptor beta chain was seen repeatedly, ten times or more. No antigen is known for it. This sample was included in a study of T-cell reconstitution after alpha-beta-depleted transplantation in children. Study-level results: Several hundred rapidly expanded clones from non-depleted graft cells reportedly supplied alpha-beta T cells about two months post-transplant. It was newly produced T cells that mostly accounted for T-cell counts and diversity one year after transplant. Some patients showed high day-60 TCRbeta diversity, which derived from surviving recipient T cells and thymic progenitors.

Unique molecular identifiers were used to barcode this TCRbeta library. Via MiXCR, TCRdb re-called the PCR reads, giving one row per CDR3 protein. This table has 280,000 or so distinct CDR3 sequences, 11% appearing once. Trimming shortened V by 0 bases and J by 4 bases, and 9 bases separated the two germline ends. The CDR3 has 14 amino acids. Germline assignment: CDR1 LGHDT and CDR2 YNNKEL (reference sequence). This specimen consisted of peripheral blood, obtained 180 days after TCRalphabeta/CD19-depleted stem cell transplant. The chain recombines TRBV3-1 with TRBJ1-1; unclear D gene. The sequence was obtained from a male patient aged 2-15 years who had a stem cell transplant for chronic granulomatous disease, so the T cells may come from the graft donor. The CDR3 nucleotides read TGTGCCAGCAGCCAAGATCTTGGAGCCACTGAAGCTTTCTTT. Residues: CASSQDLGATEAFF.